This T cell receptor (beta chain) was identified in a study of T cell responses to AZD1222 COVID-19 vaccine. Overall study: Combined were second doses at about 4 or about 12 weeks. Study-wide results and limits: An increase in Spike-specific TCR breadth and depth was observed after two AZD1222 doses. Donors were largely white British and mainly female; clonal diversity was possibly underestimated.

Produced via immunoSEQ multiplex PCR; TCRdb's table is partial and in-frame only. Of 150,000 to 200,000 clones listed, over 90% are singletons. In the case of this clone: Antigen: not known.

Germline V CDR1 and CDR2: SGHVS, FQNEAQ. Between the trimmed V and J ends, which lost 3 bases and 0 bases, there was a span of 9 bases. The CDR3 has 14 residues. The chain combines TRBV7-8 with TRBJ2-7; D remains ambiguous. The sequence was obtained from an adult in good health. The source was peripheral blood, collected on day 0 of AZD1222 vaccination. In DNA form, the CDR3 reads TGTGCCAGCAGCTTGTCGGCGGACTCCTACGAGCAGTACTTC. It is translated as CASSLSADSYEQYF.